This TCR beta chain was recovered during a study of somatic mutations in cytotoxic T cells in rheumatoid arthritis (dated by TCRdb to 2016 to 2017). Describing the broader study: Some T-cell populations stained with V beta antibodies were sorted by flow on a FACSAria II or Sony SH800 to nearly 100% purity, with sorted V beta1+ cells additionally subjected to TCRB sequencing. A total of around 65 rheumatoid arthritis patients and under 25 healthy controls underwent TCRB deep sequencing. Patients and controls did not essentially differ in median age, which was nearly identical between the groups. In newly diagnosed rheumatoid arthritis without treatment, the study examined if expanded CD8+ T-cell clones harbor somatic mutations, relying on TCRB deep sequencing to characterize clonality. Paper-wide results and their limitations: The antigen targets of the expanded CD8+ clones were unknown, and absence from virus-specific databases did not rule out viral specificity. Rheumatoid arthritis patients and age-matched healthy controls did not significantly differ in CD8+ T-cell clonality. In about an eighth of the roughly 60 patients the largest CD8+ clone exceeded 20% of CD8+ cells, and several identical CD8+ TCRB sequences were shared between blood and synovial fluid. An increase of CD8+ clonality with age was seen in patients (Spearman r ~ 0.51) but not in healthy controls. The slight underrepresentation of TRBV07 in patients was not corrected for multiple comparisons.

Concerning this clone: The clone's antigen remains unknown. No quality values exist for individual bases; no much larger clone is one base distant.

Measured from the cysteine to the phenylalanine, the CDR3 is 16 residues long. Only the CDR3 part of the read is kept: 48 bases, read in frame from the first base. CDR1 SGHRS and CDR2 YFSETQ were looked up in the germline V gene. V loses 4 bases, J loses 0 bases, and the germline ends lie 16 bases apart. Buffy coats from approximately 22 blood donors served as healthy controls, a group that was about 60% female with a median age of approximately 61 years (range 21-70). Positive magnetic bead selection on an AutoMACS was used to isolate CD4+ and CD8+ cells, with flow cytometry used to check purity. Peripheral blood mononuclear cells were obtained using density gradient separation with Ficoll-Paque PLUS. DNA from CD4-enriched, CD8-enriched or PBMC samples was extracted using Nucleospin Tissue or Tissue XS kits and then quantified on a Qubit 2.0 fluorometer. TCRB CDR3 sequencing used the immunoSEQ assay on genomic DNA. As for the authors' bioinformatics: The analyses included only productive TCRB rearrangements. Clonality was calculated as a Shannon entropy-based productive clonality index, and a clone was defined by a unique TCRB CDR3 sequence. To calculate repertoire overlap between two samples, the template counts of each clone were considered relative to each sample's total templates. V-gene usage from TCRB sequencing and V-gene usage measured by flow cytometry were correlated (Spearman r of over 0.6). TCRdb provides this immuneACCESS table in a form limited to in-frame rearrangements. Some clones are lacking; in checked studies, under half of them reflect an unresolved V gene, and why the rest are absent is not known. That table gives V, J and clone size, and the DNA gave D and trimming. Within this sample are about 8,600 clones, with approximately 75% of them counted one time only. Roughly 35% of the sample belongs to the ten largest clones.

This chain is built from TRBV5-1 and TRBJ1-1, with a tentative D gene TRBD1 over 5 matching bases. The sequence derives from a woman between 50 and 59 years old in good health. What was sequenced was CD8+ T cells sorted from blood. The DNA is as follows: TGCGCCAGCAGCGAGTACAGGAGTTATATGAACACTGAAGCTTTCTTT. Protein translation: CASSEYRSYMNTEAFF.